These 9 T cell receptor beta chains were sequenced from one sample in a study of cytomegalovirus exposure and HLA in healthy donors. 13 Jbeta primers and 60 Vbeta primers were used for the PCR. The method was immunoSEQ multiplex PCR; TCRdb's version includes in-frame clones alone and lacks a portion of them. The data contain roughly 190,000 clones, more than 65% of them seen just once; the ten biggest clones take up over 1.5%. The specimen sequenced was PBMCs. These receptors all stem from a girl aged 5 to 17 in good health and CMV-seropositive.

This clone was seen a single time. The chain uses TRBV7-2 and TRBJ1-4; 7 bases are a match to TRBD1. This CDR3 comprises 15 residues. In germline, CDR1 is SGHTA, CDR2 FQGNSA. V was pared by 5 bases and J by 8 bases, with 11 bases of the junction left unmatched. The CDR3 DNA is TGTGCCAGCAGCGATGACAGGGTGGCGAAAGAAAAACTGTTTTTT. Its translation is CASSDDRVAKEKLFF.

The V call is TRBV7-2, the J call TRBJ2-3, with 12 bases fitting TRBD2. Germline V gene data show CDR1 as SGHTA and CDR2 as FQGNSA. This CDR3 contains 17 residues. Trimming took 5 bases from V and 5 from J; bases not matched to a gene: 11. The CDR3 here is CASSPLGLAGGGDTQYF. In DNA, the CDR3 is TGTGCCAGCAGCCCTCTGGGCCTAGCGGGGGGGGGAGATACGCAGTATTTT.

This chain joins TRBV20-1 and TRBJ2-7; 11 nucleotides agree with TRBD1. The germline gives CDR1 DFQATT, CDR2 SNEGSKA (reference sequence). This CDR3 has 11 amino acids. In DNA, the CDR3 is TGCAGCGGACAGGGGGCGGGGGAGCAGTACTTC. It is translated as CSGQGAGEQYF.

This rearrangement joins TRBV10-3 to TRBJ2-2; 7 bases agree with TRBD2. Trimming removed 0 bases from V and 8 bases from J; junction bases left unmatched: 0. The length of the CDR3 is 13 residues. Germline V lookup: CDR1 ENHRY, CDR2 SYGVKD. For the CDR3, the DNA is TGTGCCATCAGTGAGTCCGGGAGGGGGGAGCTGTTTTTT. Translated: CAISESGRGELFF.

The V gene is TRBV4-2, the J gene TRBJ2-3; 10 bases fit TRBD2. With V trimmed by 4 bases and J by 0 bases, 10 bases remained unmatched. CDR1 and CDR2 from the germline V gene are LGHNA and YNFKEQ. The CDR3 covers 18 residues. CDR3 nucleotide sequence: TGTGCCAGCAGCCCATCAGGGCTAGCGGGGGTTAGCACAGATACGCAGTATTTT. Translated: CASSPSGLAGVSTDTQYF.

The J gene is TRBJ2-1, the V gene TRBV13, with TRBD2 identical over 10 bases. The CDR3 has 15 amino acids. Losses at the gene ends were 5 bases for V and 9 bases for J; bases not matched to a gene: 10. Germline V CDR1 and CDR2: PRHDT, FYEKMQ (reference sequence). CDR3 DNA: TGTGCCAGCAGCCTCAGAGCGGGGGGGCTATCTGAGCAGTTCTTC. This gives the protein CASSLRAGGLSEQFF.

This clone has only one observation. The chain recombines TRBV7-2 with TRBJ2-2, with a weak D call TRBD2 (6 bases). The CDR3 has 18 residues. V lost 3 bases, J lost 4 bases, and 21 bases lay in between. Germline lookup yields CDR1 SGHTA and CDR2 FQGNSA. The CDR3 nucleotides read TGTGCCAGCAGCTTCTGGGGTATTTTGGGGGGAACCACCGGGGAGCTGTTTTTT. This translates into CASSFWGILGGTTGELFF.

V usage is TRBV7-2 and J usage is TRBJ2-5; 8 nucleotides match TRBD2. V was clipped by 3 bases and J by 5 bases; unmatched bases: 8. The CDR3 is 15 amino acids. Germline CDR1 reads SGHTA; CDR2 reads FQGNSA. CDR3 loop: CASSFAGGASETQYF. CDR3 in DNA: TGTGCCAGCAGCTTCGCCGGGGGGGCCTCTGAGACCCAGTACTTC.

The chain carries TRBV21-1 and TRBJ2-7; TRBD1, the D gene given by the table, was not confirmed from the DNA. TRBV21-1 is shown as a pseudogene. This CDR3 is built from 15 residues. The DNA of the CDR3 is TGTGCCAGCAGCCCCCCCCAAGTCAGGGATTACGAGCAGTACTTC. It translates to CASSPPQVRDYEQYF.